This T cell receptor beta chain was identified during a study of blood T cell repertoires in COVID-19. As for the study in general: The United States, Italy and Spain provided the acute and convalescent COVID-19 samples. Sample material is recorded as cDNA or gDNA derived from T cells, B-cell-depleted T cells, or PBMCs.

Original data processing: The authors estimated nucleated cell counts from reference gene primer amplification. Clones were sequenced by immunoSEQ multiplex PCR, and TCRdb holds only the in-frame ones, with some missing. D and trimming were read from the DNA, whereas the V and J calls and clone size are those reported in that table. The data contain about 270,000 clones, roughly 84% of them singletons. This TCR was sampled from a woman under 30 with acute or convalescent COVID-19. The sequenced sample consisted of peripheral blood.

The CDR3: CASSYGQLSGANVLTF. CDR3 coding DNA: TGTGCCAGCAGTTATGGTCAACTCTCTGGGGCCAACGTCCTGACTTTC. The chain carries TRBV6-5 and TRBJ2-6; unclear D gene. V lost 3 bases and J 0 bases, leaving 9 bases between the germline ends. Germline lookup yields CDR1 MNHEY and CDR2 SVGAGI. This CDR3 comprises 16 residues.